The present entry profiles one T cell receptor (beta chain) with its context. Its antigen remains unknown. The data were taken from a study of memory CD4+ T cells and cytomegalovirus serostatus. The protocol was immunoSEQ multiplex PCR, while the TCRdb copy is restricted to in-frame clones and leaves out a portion. The table lists 35,000 to 45,000 clones, around 80% of them singletons, with approximately 5% in the top ten. Single viable CD3+CD4+CD8-CD45RO+ cells were sorted as the memory CD4+ T cells. V was cut by 0 bases and J by 2 bases, with 6 bases left in between. The CDR3 extends over 15 amino acids. Germline V gene data show CDR1 as SGHRS and CDR2 as YFSETQ. Study results and limitations: CMV serostatus prediction reached median AUC about 0.96, or 0.93 with US-trained model.

Sequenced: memory CD4+ T cells from blood. The clonotype was recovered from an adult in good health and CMV-seropositive. The chain combines TRBV5-1 with TRBJ2-6; D uncertain. In nucleotides, the CDR3 is TGCGCCAGCAGCTTGGATTCGGCTGGGGCCAACGTCCTGACTTTC. Translated: CASSLDSAGANVLTF.